This TCR beta chain stems from a study of blood T cell repertoires in COVID-19. Study-wide context: The United States, Italy and Spain provided the acute and convalescent COVID-19 samples. Sources were T cells, B-cell-depleted T cells, or PBMCs; the material itself was cDNA or gDNA.

CDR1 is LGHNA and CDR2 is YNFKEQ in the germline V gene. The CDR3 extends over 17 amino acids. Unmatched junction bases numbered 9, after V lost 0 bases and J lost 4 bases. Source study methods: Using reference gene primer amplification, nucleated cell counts were estimated. Clones were sequenced by immunoSEQ multiplex PCR, and TCRdb holds only the in-frame ones, with some missing. That table is the source of V, J and clone size, and D and trimming were worked out from the DNA. This table holds about 190,000 clones, around 84% found once. The receptor comes from a human donor in a cohort sampled during active COVID-19. This chain connects TRBV4-2 to TRBJ2-4; 7 bases are shared with TRBD2. The sequencing sample was made of peripheral blood. CDR3 loop: CASSQDMGSGKKNIQYF. The CDR3 nucleotides are TGTGCCAGCAGCCAAGATATGGGGAGCGGGAAAAAAAACATTCAGTACTTC.